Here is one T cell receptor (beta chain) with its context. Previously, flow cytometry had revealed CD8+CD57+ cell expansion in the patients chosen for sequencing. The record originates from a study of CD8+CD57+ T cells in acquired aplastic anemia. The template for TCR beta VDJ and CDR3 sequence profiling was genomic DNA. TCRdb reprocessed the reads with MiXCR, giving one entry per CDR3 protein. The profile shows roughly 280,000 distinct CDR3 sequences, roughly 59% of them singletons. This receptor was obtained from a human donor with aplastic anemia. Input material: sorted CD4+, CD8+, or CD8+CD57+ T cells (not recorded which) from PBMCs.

This CDR3 is CASEGIREAFF. CDR3 in DNA: TGTGCCAGCGAGGGGATACGAGAAGCTTTCTTT. The genes are TRBV25-1 and TRBJ1-1, with D possibly being TRBD1 (5 bases). This CDR3 has 11 amino acids. The V end was cut by 8 bases, the J end by 8 bases, with 12 bases between. Germline CDR1 MGHDK, CDR2 SYGVNS.